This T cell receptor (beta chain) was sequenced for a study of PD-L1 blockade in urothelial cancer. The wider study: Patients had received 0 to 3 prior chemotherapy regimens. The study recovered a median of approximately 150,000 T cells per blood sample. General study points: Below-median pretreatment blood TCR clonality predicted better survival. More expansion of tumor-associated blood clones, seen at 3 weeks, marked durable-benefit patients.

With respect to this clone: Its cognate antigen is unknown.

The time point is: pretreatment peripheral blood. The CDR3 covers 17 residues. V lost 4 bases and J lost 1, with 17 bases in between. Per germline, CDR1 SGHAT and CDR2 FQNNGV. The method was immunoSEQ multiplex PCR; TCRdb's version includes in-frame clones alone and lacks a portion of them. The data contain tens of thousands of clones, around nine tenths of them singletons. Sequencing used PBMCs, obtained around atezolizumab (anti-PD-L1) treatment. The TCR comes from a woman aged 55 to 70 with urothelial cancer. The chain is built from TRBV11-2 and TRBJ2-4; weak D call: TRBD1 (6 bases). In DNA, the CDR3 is TGTGCCAGCAGCTCTCTCCAGGGGATAGGGGCCAAAAACATTCAGTACTTC. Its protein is CASSSLQGIGAKNIQYF.